This record covers a single T cell receptor (beta chain). The target antigen is unknown. Germline V gene data show CDR1 as KGHDR and CDR2 as SFDVKD. V lost 4 bases, J lost 5 bases, and 9 bases lay in between. This CDR3 has 13 residues. The record originates from a study of post-analysis software for immune sequencing data. Whole-study results and caveats: Strong co-clustering by F measure linked samples that shared a preparation batch. There was significantly lower normalized Chao1 diversity in multiple sclerosis patients than in controls. In patients, five or six TRBV segments were more frequent than in controls, with TRBV5-6, TRBV5-1 and TRBV20-1 among them.

Incorporated into the TCR beta cDNA libraries were unique molecular identifiers, which served to reduce PCR and sequencing biases. T cells numbering roughly 0.9 to 10 million yielded cDNA molecules that totaled about 500,000. A single record per CDR3 protein comes from TCRdb applying MiXCR to the PCR reads. In the table there are 600,000 to 700,000 distinct CDR3 sequences, 59% of which are singletons. Sequenced sample: blood. The sequence was collected from a girl aged 2-9 years with multiple sclerosis. V and J are TRBV24-1 and TRBJ2-3; weak D call: TRBD2 (6 bases). In nucleotides, the CDR3 is TGTGCCACCAGTGAGATTAGCGGAGATACGCAGTATTTT. It encodes CATSEISGDTQYF.